The 5 T cell receptor beta chains reported below all come from one sample, sequenced in a study of shared clonotypes between healthy human individuals. Selected positively for CCR7 and CD45RO-negative, naive CD8 cells excluded terminally differentiated effector memory CD45RA+ cells. TCRdb keeps only in-frame clones here, not all; method: immunoSEQ multiplex PCR. The repertoire holds just over 2,000,000 clones, with over 85% as singletons. The sequenced sample was naive CD8+ T cells sorted from blood. The receptors derive from a man aged 18 to 30 in good health.

This chain joins TRBV6-5 and TRBJ1-2; D is unclear. The germline gives CDR1 MNHEY, CDR2 SVGAGI. The CDR3 has 15 residues. Trimming cost V 2 bases and J 8 bases, with 18 bases left between them. In DNA, the CDR3 is TGTGCCAGCAGTTACCTACCGACCGGACGGGAAGGCTACACCTTC. Amino acids: CASSYLPTGREGYTF.

V usage is TRBV6-1 and J usage is TRBJ1-5; D is perhaps TRBD1 (5 bases). Germline V CDR1 and CDR2: MNHNS, SASEGT. CDR3 size: 16 residues. Trimming removed 4 bases at V and 1 base at J, with 14 bases between. CDR3 loop: CASSGRGETSNQPQHF. Written as DNA, the CDR3 is TGTGCCAGCAGTGGCAGAGGGGAAACGAGCAATCAGCCCCAGCATTTT.

The chain uses TRBV30 and TRBJ2-7, with TRBD1 matching over 9 bases. CDR3 length: 14 amino acids. The germline V gene has CDR1 GTSNPN and CDR2 SVGIG (reference sequence). After removal of 4 bases from V and 6 bases from J, the junction contained 10 bases not matched to a gene. CDR3 amino acids: CAWTGVGTGIEQYF. For the CDR3, the DNA is TGTGCCTGGACCGGGGTCGGGACAGGGATCGAGCAGTACTTC.

The V and J genes are TRBV4-1 and TRBJ2-7; D call uncertain. V shed 3 bases and J shed 4 bases, with 19 bases lying between them. Germline V gene sequence: CDR1 MGHRA, CDR2 YSYEKL. This CDR3 is 16 amino acids long. CDR3 bases: TGCGCCAGCAGCCAGACCTTAGGCTCCTTCGGATACGAGCAGTACTTC. Amino acids: CASSQTLGSFGYEQYF.

V and J are TRBV30 and TRBJ1-1, with D perhaps matching TRBD1 (5 bases). Germline V CDR1 and CDR2: GTSNPN, SVGIG (reference sequence). The germline V and J ends were trimmed by 4 bases and 0 bases, with 12 bases remaining between them. This CDR3 is built from 14 residues. The CDR3 protein is CAWIRGKMNTEAFF. In DNA form, the CDR3 reads TGTGCCTGGATACGGGGGAAGATGAACACTGAAGCTTTCTTT.